What follows are 23 T cell receptor beta chains derived from one specimen sequenced in a study of blood T cell repertoires in COVID-19. Sequenced by immunoSEQ multiplex PCR; TCRdb stores in-frame clones only, minus some. The data show some 74,000 clones, about 80% seen once. Sequenced material: peripheral blood. The receptors were sampled from a human donor in a cohort sampled during active COVID-19.

The CDR3 DNA follows: TGTGCCAGTAGACCAACAGGGGGCTCTGGCAATCAGCCCCAGCATTTT. It specifies CASRPTGGSGNQPQHF. The gene calls are TRBV19 and TRBJ1-5; 9 bases are a match to TRBD1. Per germline, CDR1 LNHDA and CDR2 SQIVND (reference sequence). J lost 2 bases, V lost 6 bases, and 8 bases had no gene match. The CDR3 consists of 16 residues.

This clone was observed a few times. This chain joins TRBV5-5 and TRBJ2-7, with a tentative D call TRBD1 (6 bases). CDR1 is SGHKS and CDR2 is YYEKEE in the germline V gene (reference sequence). V lost 1 base to trimming and J lost 2 bases, with 19 bases between them. There are 17 residues in the CDR3. The CDR3 sequence: CASSLTHGQRLPYEQYF. CDR3 nucleotides: TGTGCCAGCAGCTTGACCCATGGACAGCGCCTCCCCTACGAGCAGTACTTC.

V gene TRBV11-3 combines with J gene TRBJ2-3; 8 nucleotides line up with TRBD2. Trimming cost V 0 bases and J 4 bases; bases outside gene matches: 6. This CDR3 contains 16 residues. The germline gives CDR1 SGHNT, CDR2 YENEEA. CDR3 amino acids: CASSLEGLEGADTQYF. Here the CDR3 DNA reads TGTGCCAGCAGCTTAGAGGGACTAGAGGGAGCAGATACGCAGTATTTT.

This clone was recorded only once. The chain combines TRBV7-8 with TRBJ1-4; D unresolved. V was trimmed by 5 bases and J by 5 bases, leaving 15 bases between them. CDR1 is SGHVS, CDR2 FQNEAQ, per germline. This CDR3 comprises 15 residues. This CDR3 reads CASSRGGYGNEKLFF. CDR3 nucleotides: TGTGCCAGCAGCAGAGGCGGTTATGGAAATGAAAAACTGTTTTTT.

The gene calls are TRBV5-4 and TRBJ2-3; 7 bases align to TRBD1. CDR1 and CDR2 (germline): SGHNT, YYREEE (reference sequence). CDR3 length: 15 residues. After removal of 4 bases from V and 0 bases from J, the junction contained 5 bases not matched to a gene. CDR3 sequence (DNA): TGTGCCAGCAGCACTGACAGGGTTAGCACAGATACGCAGTATTTT. Protein sequence: CASSTDRVSTDTQYF.

This clone was seen once. The chain uses TRBV28 and TRBJ1-4; perhaps TRBD1 as D (6 bases). Trimming took off 5 bases at V and 0 bases at J, with 13 bases between the two ends. The CDR3 is 16 amino acids. Germline V gene data show CDR1 as MDHEN and CDR2 as SYDVKM. The CDR3 protein is CASSTPAGATNEKLFF. For the CDR3, the DNA is TGTGCCAGCAGTACCCCAGCAGGGGCAACTAATGAAAAACTGTTTTTT.

This clone was seen more than once but under ten times. The chain uses TRBV5-1 and TRBJ2-1, with TRBD2 matching 8 bases. The CDR3 has 16 residues. The germline V gene encodes CDR1 SGHRS and CDR2 YFSETQ. Losses at the gene ends were 0 bases for V and 8 bases for J; bases not matched to a gene: 10. As DNA, the CDR3 is TGCGCCAGCAGCTTGGCAGTCGGGAGGGCCCGCGATGAGCAGTTCTTC. This translates into CASSLAVGRARDEQFF.

This clone was detected once. The rearrangement links TRBV5-5 to TRBJ2-5; 11 nucleotides align to TRBD1. The length of the CDR3 is 14 residues. After removal of 4 bases from V and 4 bases from J, the junction contained 3 bases not matched to a gene. CDR1 is SGHKS, CDR2 YYEKEE, per germline (reference sequence). The CDR3 region is CASSRTGGPETQYF. For the CDR3, the DNA is TGTGCCAGCAGCCGGACAGGGGGCCCAGAGACCCAGTACTTC.

V is TRBV19 and J is TRBJ2-3, with a weak D call TRBD2 (6 bases). V lost 3 bases to trimming and J lost 0 bases, with 19 bases between them. CDR1 and CDR2 from the germline V gene are LNHDA and SQIVND (reference sequence). CDR3 length: 18 residues. The CDR3 DNA reads as TGTGCCAGTAGTATGGAAGAGGGACGACGGGGGAGCACAGATACGCAGTATTTT. Translating gives CASSMEEGRRGSTDTQYF.

This clone appeared a few times. The chain carries TRBV28 and TRBJ2-3; TRBD2 matches 7 bases. CDR3 size: 15 residues. V lost 5 bases to trimming and J lost 4 bases; unmatched junction nucleotides: 9. CDR1 MDHEN and CDR2 SYDVKM come from the germline V gene. For the CDR3, the DNA is TGTGCCAGCAGTATCGGCGGGAGTTGGGCAGATACGCAGTATTTT. As protein: CASSIGGSWADTQYF.

The chain is built from TRBV18 and TRBJ1-5; tentative D call: TRBD1 (5 bases). The length of the CDR3 is 12 residues. V was clipped by 3 bases and J by 6 bases, with 6 bases between them. Germline loops: CDR1 KGHSH, CDR2 LQKENI. The chain's CDR3 is CASSPGGQPQHF. The CDR3 DNA reads TGTGCCAGCTCACCCGGGGGTCAGCCCCAGCATTTT.

The chain carries TRBV24-1 and TRBJ2-5, with 13 bases lining up with TRBD2. The CDR3 has 16 amino acids. Germline V gene lookup returns CDR1 KGHDR and CDR2 SFDVKD. With 4 bases clipped from V and 2 bases from J, the junction kept 3 bases outside the gene matches. In nucleotides, the CDR3 is TGTGCCACCAGTGACCCGGGACTAGCGGGGCAAGAGACCCAGTACTTC. This encodes CATSDPGLAGQETQYF.

The chain combines TRBV29-1 with TRBJ1-1, with TRBD1 identical over 8 bases. The germline gives CDR1 SQVTM, CDR2 ANQGSEA. The CDR3 totals 11 residues. With 6 bases clipped from V and 4 bases from J, the junction kept 1 base outside the gene matches. For the CDR3, the DNA is TGCAGCGTAGGACAGGGCACTGAAGCTTTCTTT. Protein sequence: CSVGQGTEAFF.

A single count supports this clone. The rearrangement links TRBV5-5 to TRBJ2-7; tentative D call: TRBD1 (5 bases). V was pared by 4 bases and J by 2 bases, with 19 bases between. This CDR3 is 16 amino acids long. Germline-derived CDR1 and CDR2 are SGHKS and YYEKEE (reference sequence). This chain's CDR3 is CASSPKGQGDPYEQYF. DNA for the CDR3: TGTGCCAGCAGCCCCAAAGGGCAGGGTGACCCCTACGAGCAGTACTTC.

The gene calls are TRBV6-5 and TRBJ2-7; 8 bases align to TRBD1. There are 11 residues in the CDR3. Germline CDR1 MNHEY, CDR2 SVGAGI. The junction had 3 bases not matched to a gene; V was cut back by 11 bases and J by 3 bases. The CDR3 loop reads CACDRGYEQYV. The CDR3, as DNA: TGTGCCTGCGACAGGGGCTACGAGCAGTACGTC.

This clone was seen a few times. This chain uses TRBV24-1 with TRBJ2-1; D possibly corresponds to TRBD2 (6 bases). The ends were cut back, 6 bases at V and 8 bases at J, with 13 bases in the middle. Germline CDR1 KGHDR, CDR2 SFDVKD. CDR3 size: 13 residues. CDR3 region: CATSSLRGDEQFF. The CDR3 DNA sequence: TGTGCCACCAGTAGTCTCCGCGGGGATGAGCAGTTCTTC.

In DNA, the CDR3 is TGTGCCAGCAGCTTGCTAGCGGCCTACGAGCAGTACGTC. Protein: CASSLLAAYEQYV. The rearrangement links TRBV5-4 to TRBJ2-7; 7 bases are shared with TRBD2. CDR3 length: 13 residues. Germline CDR1 is SGHNT and CDR2 is YYREEE (reference sequence). Trimming at V came to 1 base and at J to 2 bases, leaving 0 bases not matched to a gene.

This clone appeared a few times. This chain joins TRBV4-3 and TRBJ1-1; D uncertain. Germline-derived CDR1 and CDR2 are LGHNA and YSLEER. The CDR3 has 17 residues. Trimming cost V 0 bases and J 1 base, with 15 bases left between them. The CDR3: CASSQDHPEMANTEAFF. DNA of the CDR3: TGCGCCAGCAGCCAAGACCATCCCGAAATGGCGAACACTGAAGCTTTCTTT.

Concerning this clone: This CDR3 is also generated by other DNA sequences in the sample. The chain combines TRBV2 with TRBJ1-1; 10 bases are shared with TRBD1. Trimming removed 9 bases from V and 4 bases from J; junction bases left unmatched: 2. Germline CDR1 and CDR2: SNHLY and FYNNEI. CDR3 length: 12 amino acids. The CDR3 DNA is TGTGCCAGTTGGACAGGGGGCACTGAAGCTTTCTTT. Translating gives CASWTGGTEAFF.

The V and J genes are TRBV30 and TRBJ2-6, with D maybe TRBD2 (6 bases). Germline values: CDR1 GTSNPN, CDR2 SVGIG (reference sequence). Trimming shortened V by 2 bases and J by 0 bases, and 17 bases separated the two germline ends. The CDR3 runs to 18 residues. CDR3 in amino acids: CAWSPPPPGLSGANVLTF. CDR3 coding DNA: TGTGCCTGGAGTCCCCCACCCCCGGGACTCTCTGGGGCCAACGTCCTGACTTTC.

The DNA for the CDR3 is TGTGCCAGCAGCGATAACAGGGGCGCTAATGAAAAACTGTTTTTT. Its translation is CASSDNRGANEKLFF. The chain couples TRBV7-2 to TRBJ1-4, with 7 bases matching TRBD1. Germline V gene data show CDR1 as SGHTA and CDR2 as FQGNSA. There are 15 residues in the CDR3. V lost 5 bases to trimming and J lost 3 bases; unmatched junction nucleotides: 6.

J is TRBJ1-5 and V is TRBV18; 7 bases are shared with TRBD1. This CDR3 is 15 amino acids long. Per the germline V gene, CDR1 is KGHSH and CDR2 is LQKENI. Trimming at V came to 5 bases and at J to 5 bases, leaving 9 bases not matched to a gene. CDR3: CASSAEQGRYQPQHF. The CDR3 DNA reads as TGTGCCAGCTCAGCAGAACAGGGGCGATATCAGCCCCAGCATTTT.

This chain uses TRBV7-2 with TRBJ2-6, with TRBD2 matching over 8 bases. CDR1 and CDR2 from the germline V gene are SGHTA and FQGNSA. The CDR3 runs to 15 residues. J was trimmed by 4 bases and V by 8 bases; bases with no gene match: 7. In nucleotides, the CDR3 is TGTGCCAGCTGGGCGGGGGGTTCGGGGGCCAACGTCCTGACTTTC. Amino acids: CASWAGGSGANVLTF. The variable domain in full, completed from reference TRBV7-2 and TRBJ2-6, reads GAGVSQSPSNKVTEKGKDVELRCDPISGHTALYWYRQSLGQGLEFLIYFQGNSAPDKSGLPSDRFSAERTGGSVSTLTIQRTQQEDSAVYLCASWAGGSGANVLTFGAGSRLTVL.